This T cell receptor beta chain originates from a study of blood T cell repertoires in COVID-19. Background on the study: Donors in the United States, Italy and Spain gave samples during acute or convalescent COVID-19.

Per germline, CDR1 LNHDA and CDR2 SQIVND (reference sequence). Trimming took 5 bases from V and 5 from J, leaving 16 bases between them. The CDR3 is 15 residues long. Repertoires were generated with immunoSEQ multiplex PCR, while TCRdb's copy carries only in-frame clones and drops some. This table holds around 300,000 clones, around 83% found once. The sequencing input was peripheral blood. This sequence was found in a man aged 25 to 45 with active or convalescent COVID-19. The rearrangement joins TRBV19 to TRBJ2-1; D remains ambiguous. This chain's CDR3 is CASSYGNPRHNEQFF. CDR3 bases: TGTGCCAGTAGTTACGGCAACCCGAGGCACAATGAGCAGTTCTTC.